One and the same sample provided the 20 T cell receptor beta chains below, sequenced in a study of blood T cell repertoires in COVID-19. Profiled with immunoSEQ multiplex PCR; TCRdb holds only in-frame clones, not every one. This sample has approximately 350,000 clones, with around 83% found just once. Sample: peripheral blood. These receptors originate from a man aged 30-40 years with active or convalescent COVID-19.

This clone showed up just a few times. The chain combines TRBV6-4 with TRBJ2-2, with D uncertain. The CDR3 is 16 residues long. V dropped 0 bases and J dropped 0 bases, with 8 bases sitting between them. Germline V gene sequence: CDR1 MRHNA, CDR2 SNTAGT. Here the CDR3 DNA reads TGTGCCAGCAGTGACTCGAGCTCCCCGAACACCGGGGAGCTGTTTTTT. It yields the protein CASSDSSSPNTGELFF.

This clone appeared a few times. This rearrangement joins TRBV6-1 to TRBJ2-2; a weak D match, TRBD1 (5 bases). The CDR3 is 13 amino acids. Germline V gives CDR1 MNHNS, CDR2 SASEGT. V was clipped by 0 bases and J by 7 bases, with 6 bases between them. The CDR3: CASSEAGVGELFF. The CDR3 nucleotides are TGTGCCAGCAGTGAAGCAGGGGTCGGGGAGCTGTTTTTT.

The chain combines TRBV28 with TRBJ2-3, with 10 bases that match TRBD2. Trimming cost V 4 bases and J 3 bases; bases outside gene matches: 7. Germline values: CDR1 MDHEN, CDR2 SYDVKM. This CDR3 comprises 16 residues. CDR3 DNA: TGTGCCAGCAGTTCCCGGCTAGCGGGGGTAACAGATACGCAGTATTTT. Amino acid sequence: CASSSRLAGVTDTQYF. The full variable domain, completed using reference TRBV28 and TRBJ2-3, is DVKVTQSSRYLVKRTGEKVFLECVQDMDHENMFWYRQDPGLGLRLIYFSYDVKMKEKGDIPEGYSVSREKKERFSLILESASTNQTSMYLCASSSRLAGVTDTQYFGPGTRLTVL.

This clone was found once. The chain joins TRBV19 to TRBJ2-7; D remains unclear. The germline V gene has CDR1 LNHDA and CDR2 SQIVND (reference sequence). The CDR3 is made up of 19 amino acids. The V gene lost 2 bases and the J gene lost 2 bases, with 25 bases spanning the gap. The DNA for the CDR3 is TGTGCCAGTAGTATAAAGATTAATCTGCCCACCGGAGCTCCCTACGAGCAGTACTTC. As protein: CASSIKINLPTGAPYEQYF.

Here the CDR3 DNA reads TGCGCCAGCAGCCAAGGGGGGCAGGGGTACAATGAGCAGTTCTTC. This encodes CASSQGGQGYNEQFF. The chain carries TRBV4-3 and TRBJ2-1, with a tentative D call TRBD1 (6 bases). The V and J ends lost 1 base and 4 bases respectively, with 11 bases between them. Germline V gene data show CDR1 as LGHNA and CDR2 as YSLEER. The CDR3 has 15 residues.

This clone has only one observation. The CDR3 coding sequence is TGTGCCAGCAGCAGTCTATCCACAGATACGCAGTATTTT. Encoded protein: CASSSLSTDTQYF. This chain connects TRBV16 to TRBJ2-3; D gene unclear. CDR3 length equals 13 residues. Trimming removed 5 bases at V and 2 bases at J, with 8 bases between. Germline lookup yields CDR1 KGHSY and CDR2 FQNENV.

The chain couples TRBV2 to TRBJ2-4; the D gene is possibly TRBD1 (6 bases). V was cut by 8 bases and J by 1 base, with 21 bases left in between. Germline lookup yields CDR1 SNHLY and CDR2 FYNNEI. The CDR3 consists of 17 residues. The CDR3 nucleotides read TGTGCCAGCGTAGGGGGAGTTACAAAGAGTGCCAAAAACATTCAGTACTTC. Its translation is CASVGGVTKSAKNIQYF.

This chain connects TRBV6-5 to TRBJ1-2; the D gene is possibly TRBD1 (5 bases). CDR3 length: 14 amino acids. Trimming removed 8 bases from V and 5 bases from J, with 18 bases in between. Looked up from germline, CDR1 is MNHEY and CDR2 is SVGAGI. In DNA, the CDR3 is TGTGCCAGCGAGCAGGGAAGGGCAAGTTATGGCTACACCTTC. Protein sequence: CASEQGRASYGYTF.

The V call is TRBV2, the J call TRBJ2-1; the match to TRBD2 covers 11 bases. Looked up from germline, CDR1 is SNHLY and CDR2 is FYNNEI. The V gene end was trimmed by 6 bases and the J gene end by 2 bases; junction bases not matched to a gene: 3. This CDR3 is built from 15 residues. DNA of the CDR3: TGTGCCAGCAGATCGACTAGCGGGGCCTACAATGAGCAGTTCTTC. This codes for CASRSTSGAYNEQFF.

The CDR3, as DNA: TGTGCCAGCAGTGCGCAGGGTGGAAAACTGTTTTTT. Its translation is CASSAQGGKLFF. The V call is TRBV28, the J call TRBJ1-4, with D possibly being TRBD1 (5 bases). Germline V gene data show CDR1 as MDHEN and CDR2 as SYDVKM. V shed 5 bases and J shed 10 bases, with 11 bases lying between them. The CDR3 is 12 amino acids. The complete variable domain, with remaining parts taken from reference TRBV28 and TRBJ1-4, reads DVKVTQSSRYLVKRTGEKVFLECVQDMDHENMFWYRQDPGLGLRLIYFSYDVKMKEKGDIPEGYSVSREKKERFSLILESASTNQTSMYLCASSAQGGKLFFGSGTQLSVL.

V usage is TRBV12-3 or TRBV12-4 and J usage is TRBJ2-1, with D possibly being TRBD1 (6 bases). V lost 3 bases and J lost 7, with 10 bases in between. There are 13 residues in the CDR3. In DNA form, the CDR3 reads TGTGCCAGCAGTTTTAGTCAGGGGAATGAGCAGTTCTTC. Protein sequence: CASSFSQGNEQFF.

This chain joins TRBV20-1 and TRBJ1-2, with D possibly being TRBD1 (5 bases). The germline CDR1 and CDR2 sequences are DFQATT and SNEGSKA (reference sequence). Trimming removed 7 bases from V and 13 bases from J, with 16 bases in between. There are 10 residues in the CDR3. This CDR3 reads CSVLRQPPTF. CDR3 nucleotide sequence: TGCAGTGTCCTCCGACAGCCACCCACCTTC.

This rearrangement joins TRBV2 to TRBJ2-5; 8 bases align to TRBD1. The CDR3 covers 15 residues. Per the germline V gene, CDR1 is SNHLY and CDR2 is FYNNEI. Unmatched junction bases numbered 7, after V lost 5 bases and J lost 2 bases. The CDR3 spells CASSPDRGRQETQYF. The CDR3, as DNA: TGTGCCAGCAGTCCCGACAGGGGCAGACAAGAGACCCAGTACTTC.

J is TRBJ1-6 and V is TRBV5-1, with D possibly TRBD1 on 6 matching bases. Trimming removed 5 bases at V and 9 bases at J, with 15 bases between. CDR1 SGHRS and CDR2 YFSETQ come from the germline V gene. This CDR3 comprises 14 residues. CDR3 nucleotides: TGCGCCAGCAGTTTTCAGGGGAGGGTTTCACCCCTCCACTTT. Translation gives CASSFQGRVSPLHF.

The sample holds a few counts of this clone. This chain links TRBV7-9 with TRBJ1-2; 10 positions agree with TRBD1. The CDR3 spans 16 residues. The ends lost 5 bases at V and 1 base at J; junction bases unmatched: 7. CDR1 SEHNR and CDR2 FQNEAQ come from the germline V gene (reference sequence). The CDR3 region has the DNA TGTGCCAGCAGCCTTGGACAGGGGGACCTTAACTATGGCTACACCTTC. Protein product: CASSLGQGDLNYGYTF.

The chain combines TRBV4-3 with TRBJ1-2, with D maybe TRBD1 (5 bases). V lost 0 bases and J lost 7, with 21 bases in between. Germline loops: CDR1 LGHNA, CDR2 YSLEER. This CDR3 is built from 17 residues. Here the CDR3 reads CASSQEVSQGGEGGYTF. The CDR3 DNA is TGCGCCAGCAGCCAAGAGGTCTCCCAGGGAGGTGAGGGTGGCTACACCTTC.

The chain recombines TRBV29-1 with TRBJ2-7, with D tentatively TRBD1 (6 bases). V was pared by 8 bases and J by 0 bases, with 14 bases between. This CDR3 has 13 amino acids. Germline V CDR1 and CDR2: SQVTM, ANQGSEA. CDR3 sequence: CSTQVGASYEQYF. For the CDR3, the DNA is TGCAGCACTCAGGTGGGGGCCTCCTACGAGCAGTACTTC.

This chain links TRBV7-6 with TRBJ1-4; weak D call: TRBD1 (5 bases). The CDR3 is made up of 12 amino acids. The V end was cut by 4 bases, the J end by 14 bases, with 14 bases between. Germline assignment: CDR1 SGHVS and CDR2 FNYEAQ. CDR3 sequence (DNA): TGTGCCAGCAGCTCCTTCGGGGGGACCCTGTTTTTT. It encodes CASSSFGGTLFF. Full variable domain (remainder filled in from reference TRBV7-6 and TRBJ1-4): GAGVSQSPRYKVTKRGQDVALRCDPISGHVSLYWYRQALGQGPEFLTYFNYEAQQDKSGLPNDRFSAERPEGSISTLTIQRTEQRDSAMYRCASSSFGGTLFFGSGTQLSVL.

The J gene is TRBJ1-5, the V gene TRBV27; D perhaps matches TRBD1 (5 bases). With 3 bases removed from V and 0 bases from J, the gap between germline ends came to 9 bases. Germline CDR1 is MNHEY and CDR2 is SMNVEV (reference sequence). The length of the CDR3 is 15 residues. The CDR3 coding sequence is TGTGCCAGCAGTTTCCGACAGAATAGCAATCAGCCCCAGCATTTT. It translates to CASSFRQNSNQPQHF.

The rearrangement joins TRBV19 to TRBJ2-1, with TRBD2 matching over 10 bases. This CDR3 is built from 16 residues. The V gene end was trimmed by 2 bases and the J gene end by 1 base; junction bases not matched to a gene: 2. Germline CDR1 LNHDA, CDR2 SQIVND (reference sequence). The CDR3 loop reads CASSIIAGGSYNEQFF. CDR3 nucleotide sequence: TGTGCCAGTAGTATAATAGCGGGGGGTTCCTACAATGAGCAGTTCTTC.